This T cell receptor (beta chain) originates from a study of identifying expanded T cells in peripheral blood. General study results and limits: Across healthy donors, higher total template counts meant significantly greater roughly two-week count variance.

TCRdb keeps only in-frame clones here, not all; method: immunoSEQ multiplex PCR. The sample holds 70,000 to 95,000 clones, about nine tenths seen once. Healthy donors had no documented immune events, such as infections, while sampled. With regard to this clone: Antigen unknown.

Trimming took 5 bases from V and 8 from J; bases not matched to a gene: 6. CDR1 is SGHTA and CDR2 is FQGNSA in the germline V gene. This CDR3 has 14 amino acids. The chain has TRBV7-2 and TRBJ1-4, with TRBD1 identical over 9 bases. The material sequenced was blood. This TCR derives from a person between 18 and 69 years old in good health. CDR3 in DNA: TGTGCCAGCAGCGCTACAGGGGGCAGGGAAAAACTGTTTTTT. This codes for CASSATGGREKLFF.